Listed here are 25 T cell receptor beta chains from one sample, sequenced in a study of blood T cell repertoires in COVID-19. TCRdb's table, derived via immunoSEQ multiplex PCR, lists solely in-frame clones and lacks some. The data show 250,000 to 300,000 clones, about 88% seen once. Source material: peripheral blood. The receptors were gathered from a woman in her seventies with COVID-19, enrolled during active disease.

This chain joins TRBV24-1 and TRBJ2-5; tentative D call: TRBD1 (5 bases). With 7 bases removed from V and 2 bases from J, the gap between germline ends came to 16 bases. There are 15 residues in the CDR3. CDR1 and CDR2 from the germline V gene are KGHDR and SFDVKD. The CDR3 coding sequence is TGTGCCACCAGCAGGGAAGGGGCCAAACAAGAGACCCAGTACTTC. Translating gives CATSREGAKQETQYF.

The rearrangement uses TRBV5-5 and TRBJ2-7, with a tentative D call TRBD1 (6 bases). Deletions cut 1 base from V and 5 bases from J, with 16 bases between. The CDR3 runs 15 residues. The germline CDR1 and CDR2 sequences are SGHKS and YYEKEE (reference sequence). The CDR3 reads CASSLSGVFFDEQYF. The CDR3 DNA follows: TGTGCCAGCAGCTTGTCAGGGGTCTTCTTCGACGAGCAGTACTTC.

The chain uses TRBV5-8 and TRBJ2-7; tentatively, D is TRBD1 (5 bases). Germline CDR1 SGHTS, CDR2 YDEGEE. The V end was cut by 4 bases, the J end by 2 bases, with 19 bases between. This CDR3 is 16 amino acids long. The CDR3 here is CASSVPTGASPYEQYF. The CDR3 DNA reads as TGTGCCAGCAGCGTTCCTACAGGAGCATCCCCCTACGAGCAGTACTTC.

This chain joins TRBV9 and TRBJ1-3, with a tentative D call TRBD1 (5 bases). Germline assignment: CDR1 SGDLS and CDR2 YYNGEE. This CDR3 has 15 residues. Between the trimmed V and J ends, which lost 4 bases and 0 bases, there was a span of 11 bases. The CDR3 coding sequence is TGTGCCAGCAGCTCTACAGGCAGCTCTGGAAACACCATATATTTT. Translating it yields CASSSTGSSGNTIYF.

The chain joins TRBV20-1 to TRBJ2-3, with 9 nucleotides matching TRBD2. The CDR3 covers 13 residues. The junction had 4 bases not matched to a gene; V was cut back by 3 bases and J by 6 bases. Germline assignment: CDR1 DFQATT and CDR2 SNEGSKA (reference sequence). In DNA form, the CDR3 reads TGCAGTGCTAGTGTTCTAGCGGGGGATACGCAGTATTTT. Its protein product is CSASVLAGDTQYF.

V and J are TRBV29-1 and TRBJ2-2; weak D call: TRBD2 (5 bases). This CDR3 contains 14 residues. Trimming removed 2 bases from V and 6 bases from J, with 13 bases in between. Germline V gene data show CDR1 as SQVTM and CDR2 as ANQGSEA. CDR3 protein: CSVEIGFGAGELFF. The CDR3, as DNA: TGCAGCGTTGAAATAGGGTTCGGGGCCGGGGAGCTGTTTTTT.

This clone was seen only a few times. The V and J genes are TRBV9 and TRBJ2-1, with D maybe TRBD2 (5 bases). Germline CDR1 and CDR2: SGDLS and YYNGEE. The CDR3 runs 14 residues. The ends were cut back, 2 bases at V and 0 bases at J, with 6 bases in the middle. The CDR3 bases are TGTGCCAGCAGCGTGGGGAGCTCCTACAATGAGCAGTTCTTC. It translates to CASSVGSSYNEQFF.

The chain is built from TRBV2 and TRBJ2-2, with 7 bases lining up with TRBD1. Germline-derived CDR1 and CDR2 are SNHLY and FYNNEI. Trimming cost V 6 bases and J 3 bases; bases outside gene matches: 4. The CDR3 runs 14 residues. The CDR3 region has the DNA TGTGCCAGCAGACCGGGACAGTACACCGGGGAGCTGTTTTTT. As protein: CASRPGQYTGELFF.

V and J are TRBV18 and TRBJ1-5; D uncertain. This CDR3 region has 13 residues. V was trimmed by 0 bases and J by 9 bases, leaving 9 bases between them. From germline, CDR1 is KGHSH and CDR2 LQKENI. Here the CDR3 DNA reads TGTGCCAGCTCACCACCGGGAGGGTGGCCCCAGCATTTT. Its translation is CASSPPGGWPQHF.

This clone was observed a single time. This rearrangement joins TRBV6-5 to TRBJ1-2; D gene ambiguous. Germline CDR1 MNHEY, CDR2 SVGAGI. V lost 2 bases and J lost 4, with 8 bases in between. The CDR3 length is 13 residues. Written as DNA, the CDR3 is TGTGCCAGCAGTTACAAGGCGGCCTATGGCTACACCTTC. This sequence encodes CASSYKAAYGYTF.

The chain recombines TRBV9 with TRBJ1-5; tentative D call: TRBD1 (6 bases). The germline V and J ends were trimmed by 0 bases and 2 bases, with 12 bases remaining between them. The CDR3 totals 16 residues. Per the germline V gene, CDR1 is SGDLS and CDR2 is YYNGEE. The DNA for the CDR3 is TGTGCCAGCAGCGTAGGGGGACAACCGGGCAATCAGCCCCAGCATTTT. Residues: CASSVGGQPGNQPQHF.

This CDR3 reads CASSPMAGVVTEAFF. The CDR3 DNA follows: TGCGCCAGCAGCCCAATGGCAGGGGTGGTCACTGAAGCTTTCTTT. The chain employs TRBV5-1 and TRBJ1-1; D is perhaps TRBD1 (6 bases). The ends were cut back, 4 bases at V and 4 bases at J, with 17 bases in the middle. This CDR3 is built from 15 residues. Germline V gives CDR1 SGHRS, CDR2 YFSETQ.

This chain connects TRBV21-1 to TRBJ1-6. TRBV21-1 is recorded as a pseudogene. The length of the CDR3 is 15 residues. The CDR3 region has the DNA TGTGCCAGCAGCCCGGTCGGGGGTTATAATTCACCCCTCCACTTT. This codes for CASSPVGGYNSPLHF.

The chain recombines TRBV7-2 with TRBJ1-2, with 7 bases that match TRBD1. The J segment lost 8 bases and the V segment lost 4 bases, leaving 4 bases of the junction unmatched. The V gene's germline CDR1 is SGHTA and CDR2 FQGNSA. This CDR3 has 12 residues. The CDR3 DNA is TGTGCCAGCAGCTCAGGGGGAAAGGGCTACACCTTC. As protein: CASSSGGKGYTF.

The chain employs TRBV29-1 and TRBJ2-3; 7 nucleotides agree with TRBD2. V gave up 6 bases and J gave up 4 bases; unmatched junction bases: 19. The CDR3 is 17 residues long. Germline-derived CDR1 and CDR2 are SQVTM and ANQGSEA. CDR3 coding DNA: TGCAGCGTCGAACTCCCGCGAGGCGGGGGACGCCCAGATACGCAGTATTTT. This gives the protein CSVELPRGGGRPDTQYF.

This chain links TRBV7-8 with TRBJ1-6; D might be TRBD1 (6 bases). Germline lookup yields CDR1 SGHVS and CDR2 FQNEAQ. The CDR3 runs to 16 residues. V lost 3 bases, J lost 8 bases, and 17 bases lay in between. CDR3 nucleotides: TGTGCCAGCAGCTTTACCCTACGACAGGAGGATTCACCCCTCCACTTT. Protein product: CASSFTLRQEDSPLHF.

The chain links TRBV6-4 to TRBJ2-2, with a possible D match to TRBD2 (7 bases). This CDR3 has 18 amino acids. V gave up 2 bases and J gave up 4 bases, with 20 bases separating them. Germline V gene data show CDR1 as MRHNA and CDR2 as SNTAGT. CDR3 nucleotides: TGTGCCAGCAGTGACCCCCGACCCGCGGGGGCGTTCACCGGGGAGCTGTTTTTT. Protein sequence: CASSDPRPAGAFTGELFF.

This clone was found a few times. The V gene is TRBV7-2, the J gene TRBJ1-6; the D is unclear. Looked up from germline, CDR1 is SGHTA and CDR2 is FQGNSA. The CDR3 has 15 residues. With 1 base removed from V and 6 bases from J, the gap between germline ends came to 10 bases. The CDR3 DNA reads as TGTGCCAGCAGCTTAGGTGGCAGATCTAATTCACCCCTCCACTTT. It is translated as CASSLGGRSNSPLHF.

This chain connects TRBV11-2 to TRBJ2-5; D is possibly TRBD1 (7 bases). The CDR3 contains 15 residues. V was trimmed by 5 bases and J by 5 bases, leaving 18 bases between them. The germline V gene encodes CDR1 SGHAT and CDR2 FQNNGV. CDR3 protein: CASSRQGGALETQYF. As DNA, the CDR3 is TGTGCCAGCAGCCGCCAGGGGGGCGCGCTTGAGACCCAGTACTTC.

The rearrangement joins TRBV9 to TRBJ2-3; 7 bases fit TRBD2. Germline assignment: CDR1 SGDLS and CDR2 YYNGEE. The CDR3 length is 15 residues. The V gene end was trimmed by 4 bases and the J gene end by 3 bases; junction bases not matched to a gene: 8. The CDR3 spells CASSFRPGGTDTQYF. The CDR3 DNA reads as TGTGCCAGCAGCTTCCGACCGGGGGGAACAGATACGCAGTATTTT.

This chain connects TRBV7-9 to TRBJ2-7; maybe TRBD1 (6 bases). V lost 6 bases and J 3 bases, leaving 12 bases between the germline ends. Germline CDR1 and CDR2: SEHNR and FQNEAQ (reference sequence). CDR3 length: 13 residues. The CDR3 region has the DNA TGTGCCAGCAGTCCCGGGACATACTACGAGCAGTACTTC. It codes for CASSPGTYYEQYF.

This chain links TRBV20-1 with TRBJ1-4, with 9 bases that match TRBD1. Germline CDR1 DFQATT, CDR2 SNEGSKA (reference sequence). The length of the CDR3 is 14 residues. The junction had 8 bases not matched to a gene; V was cut back by 3 bases and J by 9 bases. The CDR3 nucleotides are TGCAGTGCTAGTTGGGGACAGGGCTCGAAAAAACTGTTTTTT. This translates into CSASWGQGSKKLFF.

CDR3 protein: CASSPDREETQYF. The CDR3 DNA follows: TGTGCCAGCAGTCCGGACAGGGAAGAGACCCAGTACTTC. This chain uses TRBV12-3 or TRBV12-4 with TRBJ2-5, with 8 positions matching TRBD1. This CDR3 is 13 amino acids long. Germline trimming cut 5 bases from V and 3 bases from J; bases unmatched to any gene: 2.

The rearrangement uses TRBV6-5 and TRBJ2-3, with D perhaps matching TRBD2 (7 bases). The CDR3 is 15 amino acids. Germline CDR1 reads MNHEY; CDR2 reads SVGAGI. V lost 7 bases and J lost 6, with 20 bases in between. The CDR3 DNA sequence: TGTGCCAGCAACAAACGGGGGGCGGGGAGGGATACGCAGTATTTT. Its protein product is CASNKRGAGRDTQYF.

This clone was counted a single time. The chain joins TRBV6-5 to TRBJ2-2; 9 bases match TRBD1. Trimming at V came to 4 bases and at J to 3 bases, leaving 3 bases not matched to a gene. There are 15 residues in the CDR3. Per germline, CDR1 MNHEY and CDR2 SVGAGI. The chain's CDR3 is CASSLGQGDTGELFF. In DNA, the CDR3 is TGTGCCAGCAGTTTGGGACAGGGAGACACCGGGGAGCTGTTTTTT.